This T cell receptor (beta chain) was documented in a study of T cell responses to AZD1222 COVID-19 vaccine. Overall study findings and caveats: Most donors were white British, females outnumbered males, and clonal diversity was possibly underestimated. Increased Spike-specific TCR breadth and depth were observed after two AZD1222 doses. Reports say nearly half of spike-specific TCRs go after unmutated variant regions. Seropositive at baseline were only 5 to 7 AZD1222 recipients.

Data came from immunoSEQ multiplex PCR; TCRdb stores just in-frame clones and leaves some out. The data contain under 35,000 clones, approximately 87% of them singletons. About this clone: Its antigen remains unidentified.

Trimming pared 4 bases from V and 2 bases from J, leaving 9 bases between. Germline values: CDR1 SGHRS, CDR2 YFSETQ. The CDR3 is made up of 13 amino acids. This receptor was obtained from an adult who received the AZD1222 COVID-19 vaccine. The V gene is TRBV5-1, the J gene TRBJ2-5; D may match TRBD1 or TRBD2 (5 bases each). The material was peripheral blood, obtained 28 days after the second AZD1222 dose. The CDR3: CASSTGPQETQYF. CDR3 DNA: TGCGCCAGCAGCACGGGACCACAAGAGACCCAGTACTTC. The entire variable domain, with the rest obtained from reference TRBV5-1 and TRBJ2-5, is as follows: KAGVTQTPRYLIKTRGQQVTLSCSPISGHRSVSWYQQTPGQGLQFLFEYFSETQRNKGNFPGRFSGRQFSNSRSEMNVSTLELGDSALYLCASSTGPQETQYFGPGTRLLVL.